This TCR beta chain emerged from a study of breast tumors, draining lymph nodes, adjacent tissues. TCRdb re-called the multiplex PCR reads with MiXCR, one entry per CDR3 protein. The table includes about 14,000 distinct CDR3 sequences, around 54% detected once. This CDR3 spans 16 amino acids. Per germline, CDR1 SQVTM and CDR2 ANQGSEA. With regard to this clonotype: Germline is not matched at one junction end, which may reflect a read error.

What was sequenced was tumor-adjacent breast tissue. This sequence originates from a female donor with breast cancer. Some clones in this sample may be carry-over from other donors' samples. The chain has TRBV29-1 and TRBJ2-7; a weak D match, TRBD2 (6 bases). CDR3 loop: CSVGGERRSSSYEQHF. CDR3 in DNA: TGCAGCGTTGGGGGGGAAAGAAGATCCAGCTCCTACGAGCAGCACTTC.